A single sample gave rise to the 18 T cell receptor beta chains below, sequenced in a study of T cells in tuberculosis. Measured with immunoSEQ multiplex PCR; TCRdb has only the in-frame clones, and not every one. The sample lists 55,000 to 70,000 clones; 65% to 90% were seen once. After thawing and overnight rest, PBMC were stained with GMM-loaded CD1B tetramer, viability dye and anti-CD3 for sorting. The CD1B tetramers carried C32 glucose monomycolate purified from Rhodococcus equi. Source material: CD1b-GMM tetramer-negative cells sorted from PBMCs. The receptor set was obtained from an adult woman with latent tuberculosis.

V gene TRBV5-1 combines with J gene TRBJ1-3, with 10 bases matching TRBD1. The CDR3 spans 16 residues. CDR1 SGHRS and CDR2 YFSETQ come from the germline V gene. V lost 1 base, J lost 2 bases, and 3 bases stayed unmatched. This CDR3 reads CASSLSGTGAGNTIYF. CDR3 sequence (DNA): TGCGCCAGCAGCTTGTCCGGGACAGGGGCTGGAAACACCATATATTTT.

This clone was found once. The chain recombines TRBV5-1 with TRBJ1-3; no firm D call. The CDR3 extends over 16 amino acids. V lost 1 base, J lost 0 bases, and 11 bases lay in between. Germline assignment: CDR1 SGHRS and CDR2 YFSETQ. The CDR3 region has the DNA TGCGCCAGCAGCTTGAGGCAGGTTAGCTCTGGAAACACCATATATTTT. It specifies CASSLRQVSSGNTIYF.

The chain uses TRBV18 and TRBJ2-3; 16 bases map to TRBD2. Germline CDR1 reads KGHSH; CDR2 reads LQKENI. The CDR3 is made up of 17 amino acids. After removal of 4 bases from V and 4 bases from J, the junction contained 5 bases not matched to a gene. CDR3 sequence reads: CASSRTGTSGGADTQYF. In DNA, the CDR3 is TGTGCCAGCTCACGGACCGGGACTAGCGGGGGGGCAGATACGCAGTATTTT. Full variable domain (remainder filled in from reference TRBV18 and TRBJ2-3): NAGVMQNPRHLVRRRGQEARLRCSPMKGHSHVYWYRQLPEEGLKFMVYLQKENIIDESGMPKERFSAEFPKEGPSILRIQQVVRGDSAAYFCASSRTGTSGGADTQYFGPGTRLTVL.

The rearrangement joins TRBV29-1 to TRBJ2-2; 8 bases agree with TRBD1. This CDR3 is built from 16 residues. Germline CDR1 SQVTM, CDR2 ANQGSEA. Trimming removed 7 bases from V and 0 bases from J; junction bases left unmatched: 10. In nucleotides, the CDR3 is TGCAGCGCCATCACAGGGGGGAGCTCGAACACCGGGGAGCTGTTTTTT. Encoded protein: CSAITGGSSNTGELFF.

This rearrangement joins TRBV11-1 to TRBJ2-5; D is possibly TRBD2 (5 bases). CDR1 is SGHAT, CDR2 FQDESV, per germline (reference sequence). The CDR3 has 16 residues. V lost 5 bases and J lost 1, with 17 bases in between. CDR3 residues: CASSPHRAAGQETQYF. CDR3 coding DNA: TGTGCCAGCAGCCCGCACCGGGCGGCGGGCCAAGAGACCCAGTACTTC.

This chain links TRBV6-5 with TRBJ2-1, with D possibly being TRBD2 (6 bases). In germline, CDR1 is MNHEY, CDR2 SVGAGI. CDR3 length: 15 amino acids. V was pared by 6 bases and J by 5 bases, with 17 bases between. The CDR3 coding sequence is TGTGCCAGCAGATTAGCGGAGGGAATGGACAATGAGCAGTTCTTC. The encoded protein is CASRLAEGMDNEQFF.

This chain uses TRBV5-1 with TRBJ1-1, with a possible D match to TRBD1 (6 bases). The germline V and J ends were trimmed by 0 bases and 3 bases, with 9 bases remaining between them. CDR3 length equals 14 residues. Germline V gene data show CDR1 as SGHRS and CDR2 as YFSETQ. CDR3 protein: CASSLVQGDTEAFF. As DNA, the CDR3 is TGCGCCAGCAGCTTGGTACAGGGTGACACTGAAGCTTTCTTT.

This sequence joins TRBV27 and TRBJ2-1; TRBD1 matches at 7 bases. V trimming: 8 bases; J trimming: 9 bases; junction bases outside the gene matches: 13. The CDR3 covers 14 residues. Germline values: CDR1 MNHEY, CDR2 SMNVEV (reference sequence). CDR3 coding DNA: TGTGCCAGCTCTATTCCGGGCAGGGGGAGTGAGCAGTTCTTC. It translates to CASSIPGRGSEQFF.

The chain has TRBV6-5 and TRBJ2-2, with TRBD2 as a possible D gene (5 bases). This CDR3 contains 15 residues. Germline CDR1 is MNHEY and CDR2 is SVGAGI. V lost 0 bases and J lost 7, with 12 bases in between. The CDR3 DNA reads TGTGCCAGCAGTTACTCGAGAGGGTTGAGCGGGGAGCTGTTTTTT. Encoded protein: CASSYSRGLSGELFF.

This chain uses TRBV5-1 with TRBJ2-7, with TRBD1 matching over 7 bases. This CDR3 region has 14 residues. V lost 4 bases, J lost 5 bases, and 9 bases stayed unmatched. Germline assignment: CDR1 SGHRS and CDR2 YFSETQ. The CDR3 loop is CASSKGGVRDEQYF. The CDR3 nucleotides read TGCGCCAGCAGCAAAGGGGGCGTGAGGGACGAGCAGTACTTC.

The genes are TRBV29-1 and TRBJ2-1; D uncertain. Trimming shortened V by 7 bases and J by 5 bases, and 9 bases separated the two germline ends. The CDR3 runs 11 residues. Germline V lookup: CDR1 SQVTM, CDR2 ANQGSEA. The CDR3 DNA is TGCAGCGCAACTCATGACAATGAGCAGTTCTTC. This sequence encodes CSATHDNEQFF.

This chain joins TRBV28 and TRBJ1-2, with 10 positions matching TRBD1. The V gene's germline CDR1 is MDHEN and CDR2 SYDVKM. Unmatched junction bases numbered 6, after V lost 1 base and J lost 7 bases. The CDR3 runs 15 residues. CDR3 nucleotides: TGTGCCAGCAGTTTATCCCGACAGGGGGCGCGTGGCTACACCTTC. Translated, it gives CASSLSRQGARGYTF.

The V and J genes are TRBV10-3 and TRBJ1-5; D is unresolved. In germline, CDR1 is ENHRY, CDR2 SYGVKD. This CDR3 has 14 amino acids. The V and J ends lost 0 bases and 4 bases respectively, with 7 bases between them. CDR3 loop: CAISESQTNQPQHF. The CDR3 nucleotides read TGTGCCATCAGTGAGTCCCAGACAAATCAGCCCCAGCATTTT.

This chain joins TRBV27 and TRBJ1-6, with a possible D match to TRBD1 (6 bases). The germline gives CDR1 MNHEY, CDR2 SMNVEV (reference sequence). Deletions cut 6 bases from V and 7 bases from J, with 13 bases between. This CDR3 comprises 14 residues. Written as DNA, the CDR3 is TGTGCCAGCAGGATACAGGGACTAAATTCACCCCTCCACTTT. It codes for CASRIQGLNSPLHF.

The chain has TRBV5-5 and TRBJ2-7; TRBD1 matches at 7 bases. Germline V gene data show CDR1 as SGHKS and CDR2 as YYEKEE (reference sequence). V trimming: 0 bases; J trimming: 3 bases; junction bases outside the gene matches: 6. The CDR3 totals 15 residues. Here the CDR3 DNA reads TGTGCCAGCAGCTTGGGGGCGACAGGGCTCTACGAGCAGTACTTC. This sequence encodes CASSLGATGLYEQYF.

The CDR3 is CASSFLRSISGNTIYF. The CDR3 DNA reads TGTGCCAGCAGCTTCCTCCGGTCGATCTCTGGAAACACCATATATTTT. V and J are TRBV5-6 and TRBJ1-3; D is unresolved. With 2 bases removed from V and 0 bases from J, the gap between germline ends came to 12 bases. The CDR3 has 16 residues. Looked up from germline, CDR1 is SGHDT and CDR2 is YYEEEE.

The gene calls are TRBV28 and TRBJ2-4; a weak D match, TRBD2 (6 bases). The germline V gene has CDR1 MDHEN and CDR2 SYDVKM. This CDR3 spans 15 amino acids. V was cut by 10 bases and J by 1 base, with 17 bases left in between. The CDR3 nucleotides are TGTGCCACCCAAGGCGGGGTGAGGGCCAAAAACATTCAGTACTTC. Protein product: CATQGGVRAKNIQYF.

This chain connects TRBV5-6 to TRBJ2-7; 10 nucleotides agree with TRBD1. This CDR3 comprises 18 residues. CDR1 and CDR2 (germline): SGHDT, YYEEEE. With V trimmed by 6 bases and J by 6 bases, 21 bases remained unmatched. CDR3 in DNA: TGTGCCAGCACCCCTCTGATGGACCGGGACAGGGGTCTTTGCGAGCAGTACTTC. Its translation: CASTPLMDRDRGLCEQYF.